One sample yielded the 30 T cell receptor beta chains listed below, sequenced in a study of T cell clones after liver transplantation. This table comes from immunoSEQ multiplex PCR, and its TCRdb copy is limited to in-frame clones, with some not included. The table has tens of thousands of clones, 80% seen once; the top ten hold approximately 0.8%. The source material was CD4+ T cells from blood, sampled 12 months after liver transplant. These receptors were obtained from a human patient who received a liver transplant. Among the T cells, some may be from the graft donor.

V gene TRBV5-5 combines with J gene TRBJ2-7; maybe TRBD1 (6 bases). Per the germline V gene, CDR1 is SGHKS and CDR2 is YYEKEE (reference sequence). This CDR3 region has 14 residues. The ends were cut back, 3 bases at V and 2 bases at J, with 12 bases in the middle. The CDR3 sequence: CASSSITGTYEQYF. CDR3 in DNA: TGTGCCAGCAGCTCTATAACAGGGACCTACGAGCAGTACTTC.

The gene calls are TRBV28 and TRBJ2-2; perhaps TRBD2 as D (6 bases). This CDR3 region has 14 residues. Germline V gene data show CDR1 as MDHEN and CDR2 as SYDVKM. V was cut by 3 bases and J by 7 bases, with 12 bases left in between. CDR3 sequence reads: CASSLSPGVGELFF. CDR3 nucleotides: TGTGCCAGCAGTTTGTCACCGGGGGTCGGGGAGCTGTTTTTT.

This chain links TRBV9 with TRBJ2-1, with 7 bases aligning to TRBD2. This CDR3 has 15 residues. The V segment lost 2 bases and the J segment 5 bases; nucleotides outside the gene matches: 7. Germline CDR1 and CDR2: SGDLS and YYNGEE. The CDR3, as DNA: TGTGCCAGCAGCGTGGGAGGGAGGGCCGACAATGAGCAGTTCTTC. Translation: CASSVGGRADNEQFF.

The chain has TRBV5-1 and TRBJ2-7; tentatively, D is TRBD2 (5 bases). The CDR3 has 13 amino acids. Trimming took off 4 bases at V and 7 bases at J, with 15 bases between the two ends. Germline-derived CDR1 and CDR2 are SGHRS and YFSETQ. CDR3 in DNA: TGCGCCAGCAGCCTGGGCCTAGCTATGGAGCAGTACTTC. Its protein product is CASSLGLAMEQYF.

The gene calls are TRBV11-2 and TRBJ2-7; D gene unclear. V was cut by 0 bases and J by 2 bases, with 2 bases left in between. This CDR3 has 12 residues. Germline V gene lookup returns CDR1 SGHAT and CDR2 FQNNGV. The chain's CDR3 is CASSLDPYEQYF. The CDR3 bases are TGTGCCAGCAGCTTAGATCCCTACGAGCAGTACTTC.

The chain is built from TRBV18 and TRBJ1-1, with D possibly matching TRBD1 (6 bases). V was cut by 2 bases and J by 0 bases, with 16 bases left in between. The CDR3 has 17 residues. CDR1 is KGHSH and CDR2 is LQKENI in the germline V gene. CDR3 bases: TGTGCCAGCTCACCAAGGGTGGGACAAGCCATGAACACTGAAGCTTTCTTT. As protein: CASSPRVGQAMNTEAFF.

The sample holds a few counts of this clone. The V call is TRBV11-2, the J call TRBJ1-2, with D unresolved. V was clipped by 0 bases and J by 0 bases, with 14 bases between them. The germline V gene encodes CDR1 SGHAT and CDR2 FQNNGV. This CDR3 spans 17 amino acids. The CDR3 nucleotides read TGTGCCAGCAGCTTAGATTCTGTCCGGGGAGCTAACTATGGCTACACCTTC. Translating it yields CASSLDSVRGANYGYTF.

The V and J genes are TRBV5-1 and TRBJ2-1; a possible D gene is TRBD2 (6 bases). V was pared by 3 bases and J by 4 bases, with 11 bases between. Germline lookup yields CDR1 SGHRS and CDR2 YFSETQ. The CDR3 spans 14 residues. CDR3 residues: CASSSGTLYNEQFF. For the CDR3, the DNA is TGCGCCAGCAGCTCCGGGACTTTATACAATGAGCAGTTCTTC.

This chain joins TRBV14 and TRBJ2-1; 11 bases are a match to TRBD2. V lost 2 bases, J lost 6 bases, and 6 bases stayed unmatched. The germline V gene encodes CDR1 SGHDN and CDR2 FVKESK. This CDR3 has 16 residues. The CDR3 loop reads CASSQTTSGRGNEQFF. The DNA of the CDR3 is TGTGCCAGCAGCCAAACAACTAGCGGGAGAGGCAATGAGCAGTTCTTC.

This clone was counted once. J is TRBJ2-3 and V is TRBV13, with 7 bases that match TRBD2. Germline CDR1 and CDR2: PRHDT and FYEKMQ (reference sequence). The J segment lost 0 bases and the V segment lost 7 bases, leaving 10 bases of the junction unmatched. This CDR3 comprises 16 residues. This CDR3 is CASKRASGTSTDTQYF. As DNA, the CDR3 is TGTGCCAGCAAGCGGGCGAGCGGGACTAGCACAGATACGCAGTATTTT.

The chain couples TRBV9 to TRBJ2-2; 8 nucleotides align to TRBD2. Germline CDR1 and CDR2: SGDLS and YYNGEE. The CDR3 spans 16 residues. V gave up 0 bases and J gave up 4 bases; unmatched junction bases: 5. The DNA of the CDR3 is TGTGCCAGCAGCGTAGTAAGCGGGAGCCTCACCGGGGAGCTGTTTTTT. It specifies CASSVVSGSLTGELFF.

V is TRBV9 and J is TRBJ2-2; 8 bases line up with TRBD1. Trimming cost V 0 bases and J 6 bases; bases outside gene matches: 7. The CDR3 contains 16 residues. CDR1 is SGDLS, CDR2 YYNGEE, per germline. Written as DNA, the CDR3 is TGTGCCAGCAGCGTAGAAACAGGGGGAATAGCCGGGGAGCTGTTTTTT. It yields the protein CASSVETGGIAGELFF.

In its sample, this clone was seen a few times. J is TRBJ2-2 and V is TRBV10-2; D remains ambiguous. The CDR3 contains 10 residues. Germline V lookup: CDR1 WSHSY, CDR2 SAAADI. The germline V and J ends were trimmed by 8 bases and 8 bases, with 6 bases remaining between them. CDR3 DNA sequence: TGCGCCAGCCGAGATGGGGAGCTGTTTTTT. It encodes CASRDGELFF.

The V call is TRBV6-1, the J call TRBJ1-2; 9 bases agree with TRBD1. The CDR3 has 14 amino acids. CDR1 and CDR2 from the germline V gene are MNHNS and SASEGT. Trimming removed 6 bases from V and 0 bases from J; junction bases left unmatched: 2. The DNA of the CDR3 is TGTGCCAGCAGCCGGACAGGGGCTAACTATGGCTACACCTTC. As protein: CASSRTGANYGYTF.

This clone was seen more than once but under ten times. The V gene is TRBV20-1, the J gene TRBJ1-1; D perhaps matches TRBD1 (5 bases). The CDR3 extends over 11 amino acids. Germline CDR1 reads DFQATT; CDR2 reads SNEGSKA (reference sequence). Trimming took off 3 bases at V and 4 bases at J, with 6 bases between the two ends. CDR3 protein: CSARGVTEAFF. The CDR3, as DNA: TGCAGTGCTAGGGGGGTCACTGAAGCTTTCTTT.

V and J are TRBV5-1 and TRBJ2-7, with TRBD2 matching over 12 bases. Per germline, CDR1 SGHRS and CDR2 YFSETQ. CDR3 length equals 16 residues. The V and J ends lost 0 bases and 2 bases, in that order; junction bases with no gene match: 3. This CDR3 reads CASSLGGTSGPYEQYF. The DNA of the CDR3 is TGCGCCAGCAGCTTGGGAGGGACTAGCGGGCCCTACGAGCAGTACTTC.

The chain carries TRBV5-4 and TRBJ1-1; possible D gene TRBD1, 5 bases. The CDR3 runs 14 residues. Germline V lookup: CDR1 SGHNT, CDR2 YYREEE (reference sequence). Trimming removed 4 bases at V and 0 bases at J, with 10 bases between. The CDR3 bases are TGTGCCAGCAGCGTTCAAGGGGTGAACACTGAAGCTTTCTTT. Its protein product is CASSVQGVNTEAFF.

V usage is TRBV5-1 and J usage is TRBJ2-7; 8 bases map to TRBD2. V dropped 0 bases and J dropped 5; count of bases not matched to a gene: 7. The V gene's germline CDR1 is SGHRS and CDR2 YFSETQ. CDR3 size: 15 residues. The CDR3 loop reads CASSLAGLAPDEQYF. As DNA, the CDR3 is TGCGCCAGCAGCTTGGCAGGACTAGCCCCAGACGAGCAGTACTTC. Full variable domain (outside the CDR3, taken from reference TRBV5-1 and TRBJ2-7): KAGVTQTPRYLIKTRGQQVTLSCSPISGHRSVSWYQQTPGQGLQFLFEYFSETQRNKGNFPGRFSGRQFSNSRSEMNVSTLELGDSALYLCASSLAGLAPDEQYFGPGTRLTVT.

The J gene is TRBJ2-5, the V gene TRBV27; 9 bases are a match to TRBD1. The V segment lost 2 bases and the J segment 6 bases; nucleotides outside the gene matches: 4. The V gene's germline CDR1 is MNHEY and CDR2 SMNVEV (reference sequence). The CDR3 spans 14 residues. The CDR3, as DNA: TGTGCCAGCAGTTTAGGGGACAGGGTAAAGACCCAGTACTTC. This codes for CASSLGDRVKTQYF.

The genes are TRBV30 and TRBJ1-4; possibly TRBD1 for D (6 bases). The length of the CDR3 is 12 residues. Germline assignment: CDR1 GTSNPN and CDR2 SVGIG (reference sequence). Trimming removed 2 bases at V and 8 bases at J, with 9 bases between. CDR3 DNA: TGTGCCTGGAGTATTACAGGGGAAAAACTGTTTTTT. Translated, it gives CAWSITGEKLFF.

The chain has TRBV28 and TRBJ2-1; TRBD2 matches 8 bases. Germline V gives CDR1 MDHEN, CDR2 SYDVKM. V lost 1 base and J lost 6; bases outside the gene matches: 8. The CDR3 has 16 residues. CDR3 sequence (DNA): TGTGCCAGCAGTTTATTAGGCCGGGAGGGTACCAATGAGCAGTTCTTC. This translates into CASSLLGREGTNEQFF.

This chain joins TRBV5-1 and TRBJ2-1; 10 bases match TRBD1. The CDR3 spans 14 residues. The junction had 7 bases not matched to a gene; V was cut back by 4 bases and J by 9 bases. CDR1 SGHRS and CDR2 YFSETQ come from the germline V gene. CDR3 bases: TGCGCCAGCAGCACCGGGACAGGGGAGCGTGAGCAGTTCTTC. This encodes CASSTGTGEREQFF.

The chain uses TRBV7-6 and TRBJ2-3; no clear D gene. The V gene lost 2 bases and the J gene lost 2 bases, with 8 bases spanning the gap. The length of the CDR3 is 14 residues. CDR1 and CDR2 from the germline V gene are SGHVS and FNYEAQ. The chain's CDR3 is CASSLREITDTQYF. The CDR3 DNA reads as TGTGCCAGCAGCTTACGCGAGATCACAGATACGCAGTATTTT.

As DNA, the CDR3 is TGTGCCAGCACCCCTCTCCGCCGACTAGCGGGGGTACCCTACGAGCAGTACTTC. Amino acid sequence: CASTPLRRLAGVPYEQYF. The V call is TRBV28, the J call TRBJ2-7; the match to TRBD2 covers 12 bases. Germline CDR1 and CDR2: MDHEN and SYDVKM. V gave up 7 bases and J gave up 2 bases; unmatched junction bases: 15. The CDR3 covers 18 residues.

This sequence joins TRBV11-3 and TRBJ2-2, with 8 bases lining up with TRBD1. This CDR3 comprises 15 residues. Germline lookup yields CDR1 SGHNT and CDR2 YENEEA. Germline trimming cut 5 bases from V and 4 bases from J; bases unmatched to any gene: 6. The CDR3 reads CASSPGGGVTGELFF. CDR3 nucleotides: TGTGCCAGCAGCCCAGGGGGCGGCGTCACCGGGGAGCTGTTTTTT.

This sequence joins TRBV28 and TRBJ2-3; D possibly matches TRBD1 or TRBD2 (7 bases each). V was trimmed by 6 bases and J by 5 bases, leaving 36 bases between them. This CDR3 region has 21 residues. Germline V gene lookup returns CDR1 MDHEN and CDR2 SYDVKM. The DNA for the CDR3 is TGTGCCAGCAGCCCCTGGTCGGGACAGAAGACAGCGGGAATGAACGGAGATACGCAGTATTTT. Protein: CASSPWSGQKTAGMNGDTQYF.

V and J are TRBV5-4 and TRBJ2-6, with D maybe TRBD2 (6 bases). Looked up from germline, CDR1 is SGHNT and CDR2 is YYREEE (reference sequence). Trimming took off 6 bases at V and 0 bases at J, with 10 bases between the two ends. This CDR3 spans 15 amino acids. The CDR3 sequence: CASNSGGSGANVLTF. DNA of the CDR3: TGTGCCAGCAACTCCGGGGGCTCTGGGGCCAACGTCCTGACTTTC.

The chain recombines TRBV9 with TRBJ1-1; maybe TRBD1 (5 bases). Trimming shortened V by 0 bases and J by 1 base, and 10 bases separated the two germline ends. Germline CDR1 is SGDLS and CDR2 is YYNGEE. This CDR3 region has 15 residues. DNA for the CDR3: TGTGCCAGCAGCGTAGGAGGGGCGGGGAACACTGAAGCTTTCTTT. Protein product: CASSVGGAGNTEAFF.

The sample holds a few counts of this clone. V gene TRBV29-1 combines with J gene TRBJ1-2, with D possibly matching TRBD1 (5 bases). This CDR3 is 13 amino acids long. Trimming removed 2 bases from V and 4 bases from J, with 11 bases in between. The germline V gene has CDR1 SQVTM and CDR2 ANQGSEA. CDR3: CSVERGLGYGYTF. CDR3 DNA: TGCAGCGTTGAAAGGGGTCTTGGCTATGGCTACACCTTC.

V and J are TRBV4-3 and TRBJ1-1, with no clear D. The V end was cut by 0 bases, the J end by 4 bases, with 9 bases between. The CDR3 is 14 residues long. Looked up from germline, CDR1 is LGHNA and CDR2 is YSLEER. The chain's CDR3 is CASSQETSATEAFF. The DNA of the CDR3 is TGCGCCAGCAGCCAAGAAACCTCCGCCACTGAAGCTTTCTTT.